Here is one TCR beta chain with its context. This CDR3 is 17 amino acids long. Unmatched junction bases numbered 9, after V lost 5 bases and J lost 3 bases. This sample was included in a study of response to subunit inactivated influenza vaccine. TCRdb ran MiXCR on the RT-PCR reads and lists one entry per CDR3 protein. This table has about 540,000 distinct CDR3 sequences, around a quarter appearing once. These data also featured in a second study, about T cells expressing NK-cell markers. Per that paper: With UMIs, 5'RACE template switching was used to make TCR beta cDNA. An anti-gamma-delta TCR antibody confined sorting to alpha-beta TCR T cells across several of the experiments. Roughly 6 of the donors carried dominant NKG2C+ clonotypes that took up 1.0-7.0% of their CD8+ T cells. Where several donors were concerned, these clonotypes also led the CD3+CD56-NKG2C+ fraction.

Sequenced here: CD4+ T cells sorted from PBMCs, sampled 11 to 12 days after vaccination. This chain connects TRBV12-3 or TRBV12-4 to TRBJ2-1; 11 bases are a match to TRBD2. The sequence derives from a man in his fifties who received an inactivated influenza vaccine. CDR3 amino acids: CASSLDRLAGNYNEQFF. CDR3 nucleotides: TGTGCCAGCAGTCTAGATAGACTAGCGGGGAACTACAATGAGCAGTTCTTC.